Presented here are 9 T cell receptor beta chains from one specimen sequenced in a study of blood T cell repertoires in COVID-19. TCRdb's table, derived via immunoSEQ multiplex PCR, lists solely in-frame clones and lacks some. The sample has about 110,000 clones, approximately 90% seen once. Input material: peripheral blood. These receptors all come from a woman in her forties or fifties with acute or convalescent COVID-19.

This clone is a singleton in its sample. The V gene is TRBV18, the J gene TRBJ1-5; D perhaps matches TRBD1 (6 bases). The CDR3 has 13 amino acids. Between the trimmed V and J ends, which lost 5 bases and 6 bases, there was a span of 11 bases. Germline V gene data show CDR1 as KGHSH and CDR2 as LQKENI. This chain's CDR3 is CASSGGVGQPQHF. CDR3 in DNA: TGTGCCAGCTCAGGGGGCGTGGGTCAGCCCCAGCATTTT.

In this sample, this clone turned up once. The chain's CDR3 is CASSTGQGDYEQYF. The CDR3 DNA follows: TGCGCCAGCAGCACGGGACAGGGGGACTACGAGCAGTACTTC. The chain has TRBV5-1 and TRBJ2-7; 11 bases line up with TRBD1. The CDR3 has 14 amino acids. V lost 4 bases and J lost 3; bases outside the gene matches: 3. Germline V gene data show CDR1 as SGHRS and CDR2 as YFSETQ.

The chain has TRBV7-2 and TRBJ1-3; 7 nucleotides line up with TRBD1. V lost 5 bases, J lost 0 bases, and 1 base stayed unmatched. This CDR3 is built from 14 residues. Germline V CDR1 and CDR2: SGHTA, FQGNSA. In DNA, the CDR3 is TGTGCCAGCAGCAGGGGGCTCTCTGGAAACACCATATATTTT. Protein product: CASSRGLSGNTIYF.

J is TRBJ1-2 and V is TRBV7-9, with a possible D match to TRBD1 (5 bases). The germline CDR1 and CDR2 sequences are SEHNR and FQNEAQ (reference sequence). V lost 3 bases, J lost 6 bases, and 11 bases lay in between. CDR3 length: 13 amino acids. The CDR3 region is CASSLIGGNGYTF. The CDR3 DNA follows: TGTGCCAGCAGCTTGATCGGGGGGAATGGCTACACCTTC.

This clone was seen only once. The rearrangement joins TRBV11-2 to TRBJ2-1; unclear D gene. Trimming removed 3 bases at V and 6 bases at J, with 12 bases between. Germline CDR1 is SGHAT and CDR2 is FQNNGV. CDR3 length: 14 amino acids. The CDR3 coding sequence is TGTGCCAGCAGCTTTAATGCCAGGTTCAATGAGCAGTTCTTC. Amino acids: CASSFNARFNEQFF.

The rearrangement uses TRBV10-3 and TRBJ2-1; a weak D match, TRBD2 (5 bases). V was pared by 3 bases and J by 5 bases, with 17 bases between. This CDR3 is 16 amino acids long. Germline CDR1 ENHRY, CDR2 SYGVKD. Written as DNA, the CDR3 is TGTGCCATCAGTGAAAGGAGTAGCGCTGGAGACAATGAGCAGTTCTTC. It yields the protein CAISERSSAGDNEQFF.

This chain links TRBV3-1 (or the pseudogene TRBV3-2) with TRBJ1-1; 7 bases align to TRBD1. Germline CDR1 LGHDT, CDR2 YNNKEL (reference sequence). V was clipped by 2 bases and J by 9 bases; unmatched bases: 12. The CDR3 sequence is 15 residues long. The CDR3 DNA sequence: TGTGCCAGCAGCCAACTTCAGGGGGGCAGGGGTAAAGCTTTCTTT. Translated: CASSQLQGGRGKAFF.

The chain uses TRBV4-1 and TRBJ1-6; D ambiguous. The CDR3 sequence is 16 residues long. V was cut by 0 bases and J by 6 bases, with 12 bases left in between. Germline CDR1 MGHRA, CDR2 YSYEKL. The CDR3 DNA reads TGCGCCAGCAGCCAAGATTCCAGAGGAGGTAATTCACCCCTCCACTTT. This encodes CASSQDSRGGNSPLHF.

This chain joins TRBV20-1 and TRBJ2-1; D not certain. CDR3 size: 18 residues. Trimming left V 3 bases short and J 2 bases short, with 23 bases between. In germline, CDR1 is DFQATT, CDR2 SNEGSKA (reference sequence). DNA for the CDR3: TGCAGTGCTAGTATACCCTCTACACCGGAGATCCCCTACAATGAGCAGTTCTTC. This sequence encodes CSASIPSTPEIPYNEQFF.